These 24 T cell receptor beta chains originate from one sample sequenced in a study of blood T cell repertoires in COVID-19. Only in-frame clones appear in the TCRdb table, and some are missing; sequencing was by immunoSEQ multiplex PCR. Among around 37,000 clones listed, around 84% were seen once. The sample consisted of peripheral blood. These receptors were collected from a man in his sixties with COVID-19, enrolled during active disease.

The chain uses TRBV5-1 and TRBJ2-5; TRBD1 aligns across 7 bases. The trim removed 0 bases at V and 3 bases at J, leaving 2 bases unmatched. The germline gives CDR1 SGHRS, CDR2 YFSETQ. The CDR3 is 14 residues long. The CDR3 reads CASSLAGTEETQYF. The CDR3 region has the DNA TGCGCCAGCAGCTTGGCCGGGACAGAAGAGACCCAGTACTTC.

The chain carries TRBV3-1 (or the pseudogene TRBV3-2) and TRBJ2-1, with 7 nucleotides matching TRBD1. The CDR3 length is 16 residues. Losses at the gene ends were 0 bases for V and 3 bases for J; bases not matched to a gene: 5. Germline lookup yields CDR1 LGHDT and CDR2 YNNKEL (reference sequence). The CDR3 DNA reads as TGTGCCAGCAGCCAAGAACAGGGACAGATCTACAATGAGCAGTTCTTC. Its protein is CASSQEQGQIYNEQFF.

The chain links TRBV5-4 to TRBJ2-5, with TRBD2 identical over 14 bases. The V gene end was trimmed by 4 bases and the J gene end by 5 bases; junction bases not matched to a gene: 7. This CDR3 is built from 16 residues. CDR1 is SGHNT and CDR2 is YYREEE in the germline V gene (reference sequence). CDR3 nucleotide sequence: TGTGCCAGCAGCCCCGGGACTAGCGGGAGCTTCGAGACCCAGTACTTC. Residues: CASSPGTSGSFETQYF.

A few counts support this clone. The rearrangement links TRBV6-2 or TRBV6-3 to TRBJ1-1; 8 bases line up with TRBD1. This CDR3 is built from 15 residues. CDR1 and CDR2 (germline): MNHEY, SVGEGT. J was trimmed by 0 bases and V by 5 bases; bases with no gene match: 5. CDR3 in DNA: TGTGCCAGCAGTCCAGGGGGCATCATGAACACTGAAGCTTTCTTT. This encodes CASSPGGIMNTEAFF.

In nucleotides, the CDR3 is TGCGCCAGCAGCCAAGACTACAGGGGGTTGGCTTTCTTT. Protein product: CASSQDYRGLAFF. V usage is TRBV4-1 and J usage is TRBJ1-1; 8 bases map to TRBD1. V gave up 0 bases and J gave up 11 bases; unmatched junction bases: 5. The CDR3 loop spans 13 amino acids. Germline CDR1 MGHRA, CDR2 YSYEKL.

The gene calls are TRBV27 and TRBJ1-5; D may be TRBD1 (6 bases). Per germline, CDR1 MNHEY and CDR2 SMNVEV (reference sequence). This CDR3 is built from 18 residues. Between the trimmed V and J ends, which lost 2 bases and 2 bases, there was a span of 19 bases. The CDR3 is CASSLRGTATTGNQPQHF. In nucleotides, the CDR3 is TGTGCCAGCAGTTTAAGGGGGACGGCAACAACGGGCAATCAGCCCCAGCATTTT.

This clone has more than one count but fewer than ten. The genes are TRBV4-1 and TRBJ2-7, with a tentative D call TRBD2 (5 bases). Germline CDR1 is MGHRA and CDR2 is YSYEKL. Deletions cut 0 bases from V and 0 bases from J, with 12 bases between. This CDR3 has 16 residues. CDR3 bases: TGCGCCAGCAGCCAAGATGAGGACTCCAGCTCCTACGAGCAGTACTTC. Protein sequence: CASSQDEDSSSYEQYF.

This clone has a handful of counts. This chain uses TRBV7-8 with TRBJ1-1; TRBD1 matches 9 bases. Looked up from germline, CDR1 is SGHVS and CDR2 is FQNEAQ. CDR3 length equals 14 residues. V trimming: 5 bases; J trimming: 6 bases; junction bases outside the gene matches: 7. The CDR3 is CASSHGQGYAEAFF. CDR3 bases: TGTGCCAGCAGCCATGGACAGGGGTACGCTGAAGCTTTCTTT.

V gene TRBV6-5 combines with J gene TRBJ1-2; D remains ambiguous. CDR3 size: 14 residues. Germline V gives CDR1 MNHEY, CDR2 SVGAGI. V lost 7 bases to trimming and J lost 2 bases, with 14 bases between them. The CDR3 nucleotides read TGTGCCAGCACCCCGGGTCCCTTCAACTATGGCTACACCTTC. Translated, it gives CASTPGPFNYGYTF.

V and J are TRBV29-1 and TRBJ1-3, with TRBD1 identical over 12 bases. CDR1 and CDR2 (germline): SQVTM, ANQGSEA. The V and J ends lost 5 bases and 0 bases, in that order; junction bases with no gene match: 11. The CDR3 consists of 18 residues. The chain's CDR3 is CSVTGTGGILSSGNTIYF. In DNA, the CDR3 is TGCAGCGTTACCGGGACAGGGGGCATCCTTAGCTCTGGAAACACCATATATTTT.

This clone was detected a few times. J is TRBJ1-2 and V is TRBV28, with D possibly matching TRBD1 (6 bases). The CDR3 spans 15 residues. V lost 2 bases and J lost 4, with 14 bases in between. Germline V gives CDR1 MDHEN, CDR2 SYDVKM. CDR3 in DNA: TGTGCCAGCAGTTTAGGGGGCGTCTACCCCTATGGCTACACCTTC. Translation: CASSLGGVYPYGYTF.

In DNA form, the CDR3 reads TGTGCCAGCTCACCAGGGGGCAATAGCAATCAGCCCCAGCATTTT. Its protein product is CASSPGGNSNQPQHF. V and J are TRBV18 and TRBJ1-5; weak D call: TRBD1 (6 bases). This CDR3 is 15 amino acids long. Germline CDR1 KGHSH, CDR2 LQKENI. V was clipped by 2 bases and J by 0 bases, with 8 bases between them. Looking up the rest from reference TRBV18 and TRBJ1-5 gives the full variable domain: NAGVMQNPRHLVRRRGQEARLRCSPMKGHSHVYWYRQLPEEGLKFMVYLQKENIIDESGMPKERFSAEFPKEGPSILRIQQVVRGDSAAYFCASSPGGNSNQPQHFGDGTRLSIL.

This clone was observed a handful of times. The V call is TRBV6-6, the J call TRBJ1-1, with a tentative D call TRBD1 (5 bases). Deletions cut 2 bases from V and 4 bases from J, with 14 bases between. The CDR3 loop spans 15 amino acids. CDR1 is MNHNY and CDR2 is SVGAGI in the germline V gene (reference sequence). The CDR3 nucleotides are TGTGCCAGCAGTTACGGCTTTGGGGGACTCACTGAAGCTTTCTTT. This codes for CASSYGFGGLTEAFF.

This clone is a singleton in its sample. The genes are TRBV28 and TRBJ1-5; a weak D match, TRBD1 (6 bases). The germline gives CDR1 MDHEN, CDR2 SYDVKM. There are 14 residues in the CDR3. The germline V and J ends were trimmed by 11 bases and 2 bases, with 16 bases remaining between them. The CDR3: CASRGGGGNQPQHF. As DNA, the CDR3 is TGTGCCTCCAGAGGGGGGGGCGGCAATCAGCCCCAGCATTTT.

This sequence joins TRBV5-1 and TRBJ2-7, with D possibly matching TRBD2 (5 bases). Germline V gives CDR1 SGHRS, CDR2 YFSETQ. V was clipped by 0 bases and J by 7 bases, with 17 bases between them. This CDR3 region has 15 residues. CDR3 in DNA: TGCGCCAGCAGCTTGGGGGCTACCACCACGGGGGAGCAGTACTTC. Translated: CASSLGATTTGEQYF.

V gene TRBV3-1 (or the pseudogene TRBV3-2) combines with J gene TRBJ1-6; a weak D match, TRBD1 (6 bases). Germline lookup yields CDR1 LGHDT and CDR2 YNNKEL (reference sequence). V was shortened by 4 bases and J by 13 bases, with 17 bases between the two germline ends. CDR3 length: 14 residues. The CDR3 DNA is TGTGCCAGCAGCCGCACCCAAACAGGGAAGCCCCTCCACTTT. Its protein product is CASSRTQTGKPLHF.

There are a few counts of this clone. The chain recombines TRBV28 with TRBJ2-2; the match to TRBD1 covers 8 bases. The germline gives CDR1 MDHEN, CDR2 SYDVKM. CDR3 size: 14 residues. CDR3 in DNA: TGTGCGGGGCAGGGGGCCGTTGGCACCGGGGAGCTGTTTTTT. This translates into CAGQGAVGTGELFF.

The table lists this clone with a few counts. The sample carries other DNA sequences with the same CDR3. Here the CDR3 DNA reads TGTGCCATCAGTGAAAACAGGGTCTATGGCTACACCTTC. This codes for CAISENRVYGYTF. The rearrangement links TRBV10-3 to TRBJ1-2; tentatively, D is TRBD1 (6 bases). Trimming removed 3 bases at V and 4 bases at J, with 9 bases between. The CDR3 is made up of 13 amino acids. The V gene's germline CDR1 is ENHRY and CDR2 SYGVKD.

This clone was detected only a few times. The CDR3 sequence: CAISWSGTEAFF. The CDR3 region has the DNA TGTGCCATCAGTTGGAGCGGGACTGAAGCTTTCTTT. The chain joins TRBV10-3 to TRBJ1-1; D is ambiguous. V was shortened by 5 bases and J by 5 bases, with 9 bases between the two germline ends. The length of the CDR3 is 12 residues. Germline CDR1 ENHRY, CDR2 SYGVKD.

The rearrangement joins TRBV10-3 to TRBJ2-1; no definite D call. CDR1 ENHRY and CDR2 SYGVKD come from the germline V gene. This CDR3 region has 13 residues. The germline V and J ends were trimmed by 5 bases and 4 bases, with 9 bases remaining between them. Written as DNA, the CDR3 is TGTGCCATCAGTAAGACTTCTTACAATGAGCAGTTCTTC. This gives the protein CAISKTSYNEQFF.

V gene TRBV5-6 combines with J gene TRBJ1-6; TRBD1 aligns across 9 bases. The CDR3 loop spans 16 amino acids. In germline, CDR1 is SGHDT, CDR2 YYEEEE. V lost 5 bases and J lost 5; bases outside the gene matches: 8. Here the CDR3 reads CASRRRTGGNNSPLHF. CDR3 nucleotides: TGTGCCAGCAGACGACGTACAGGGGGCAATAATTCACCCCTCCACTTT.

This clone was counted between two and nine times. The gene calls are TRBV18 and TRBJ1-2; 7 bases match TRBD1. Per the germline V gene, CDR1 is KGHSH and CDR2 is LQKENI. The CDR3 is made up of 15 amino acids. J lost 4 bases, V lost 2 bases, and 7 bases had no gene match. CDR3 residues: CASSPGGRQGYGYTF. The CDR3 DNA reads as TGTGCCAGCTCACCAGGGGGAAGACAGGGCTATGGCTACACCTTC.

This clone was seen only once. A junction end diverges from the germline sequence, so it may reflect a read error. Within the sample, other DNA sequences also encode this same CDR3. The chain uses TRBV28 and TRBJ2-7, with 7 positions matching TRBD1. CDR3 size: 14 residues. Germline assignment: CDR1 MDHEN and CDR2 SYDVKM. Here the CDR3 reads CASSFTGAPYEQYF. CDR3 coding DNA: TGTGCCAGTAGTTTTACAGGGGCGCCCTACGAGCAGTACTTC.

CDR3 in amino acids: CASGTRGHRANEQFF. The CDR3 nucleotides read TGTGCCAGCGGTACAAGGGGACATAGGGCCAATGAGCAGTTCTTC. This chain links TRBV28 with TRBJ2-1; tentative D call: TRBD1 (6 bases). Germline V lookup: CDR1 MDHEN, CDR2 SYDVKM. This CDR3 spans 15 amino acids. With 8 bases removed from V and 6 bases from J, the gap between germline ends came to 20 bases.